The source of this T cell receptor (beta chain) is a study of T cell responses to AZD1222 COVID-19 vaccine. Broader study findings: CD4 TCRs associated with vaccination spanned spike, dominating at 160-218 and 743-854.

About this clone itself: Its target is not known.

This table comes from immunoSEQ multiplex PCR, and its TCRdb copy is limited to in-frame clones, with some not included. The sample lists under 20,000 clones, about 87% seen once, with over 2.5% in the top ten. The germline CDR1 and CDR2 sequences are KGHSH and LQKENI. This CDR3 comprises 14 residues. Deletions cut 3 bases from V and 11 bases from J, with 17 bases between. This clonotype originated in an adult who received the AZD1222 COVID-19 vaccine. The chain combines TRBV18 with TRBJ1-3; D is possibly TRBD1 (5 bases). Here the sequenced sample was peripheral blood, taken 28 days after the second AZD1222 dose. CDR3: CASSPGAGRFAIYF. The CDR3 region has the DNA TGTGCCAGCTCACCGGGAGCAGGGAGGTTTGCCATATATTTT.